This T cell receptor (beta chain) was sequenced in a study of identical twins. Healthy Caucasians alone served as donors. Through template switching, a universal primer site was introduced, and the cDNA contained unique molecular identifiers. TCRdb reprocessed the 5' RACE reads via MiXCR and lists one record per CDR3 protein. The sample contains about 200,000 distinct CDR3 sequences, 6.5% to 8.5% of which appear only once. Study results and limitations: With beta out-of-frame sequences, excess sharing by twins was weaker. It was possible that invariant MAIT and iNKT cells partly confounded the zero-insertion analyses.

To note about this clonotype: Antigen specificity is unknown. One end of the junction is discordant with germline, which a read error may explain.

These data also formed part of another study, on yellow fever vaccine responses in identical twins.

The clonotype originates from a woman between 18 and 29 years old in good health. The source material was memory (CD45RO+) T cells sorted from blood.

The DNA for the CDR3 is TGTGCCAGCAGCCCGGGGACTACTTTACCCGTTTTT. Amino acid sequence: CASSPGTTLPVF. V gene TRBV7-2 combines with J gene TRBJ1-4, with D perhaps matching TRBD1 (5 bases). CDR3 length: 12 amino acids. Germline CDR1 SGHTA, CDR2 FQGNSA.